Below are 29 T cell receptor beta chains sequenced from a single sample in a study of beta chain features in type 1 diabetes. Expressed TCRB transcripts got sequenced, as all isolated RNA was reverse transcribed. The table came from immunoSEQ multiplex PCR; TCRdb's copy has only in-frame clones and leaves some out. The top ten clones hold about 0.015% of a sample with approximately 300,000 clones, roughly 9.6% of them seen once. Specimen: naive CD4+ T cells from blood. These receptor sequences come from a woman in her twenties or thirties in good health.

This clone has a handful of counts. This chain connects TRBV4-2 to TRBJ2-2; TRBD2 might be the D (5 bases). V was trimmed by 4 bases and J by 4 bases, leaving 19 bases between them. CDR1 is LGHNA and CDR2 is YNFKEQ in the germline V gene. The CDR3 loop spans 17 amino acids. The CDR3 DNA sequence: TGTGCCAGCAGCCCCCTTGTGGTCCGGGATCGCACCGGGGAGCTGTTTTTT. The encoded protein is CASSPLVVRDRTGELFF.

There are a few counts of this clone. The J gene is TRBJ2-3, the V gene TRBV28, with 8 positions matching TRBD2. The germline CDR1 and CDR2 sequences are MDHEN and SYDVKM. The CDR3 is 16 amino acids. Trimming at V came to 5 bases and at J to 2 bases, leaving 9 bases not matched to a gene. The CDR3 sequence: CASSPSGRANTDTQYF. In nucleotides, the CDR3 is TGTGCCAGCAGTCCGAGCGGGAGAGCCAACACAGATACGCAGTATTTT. The full variable domain, in which reference TRBV28 and TRBJ2-3 provide the parts outside the CDR3, is DVKVTQSSRYLVKRTGEKVFLECVQDMDHENMFWYRQDPGLGLRLIYFSYDVKMKEKGDIPEGYSVSREKKERFSLILESASTNQTSMYLCASSPSGRANTDTQYFGPGTRLTVL.

This clone was seen only a few times. The chain carries TRBV28 and TRBJ2-7; TRBD2 agrees at 11 bases. This CDR3 region has 16 residues. V was pared by 4 bases and J by 4 bases, with 9 bases of the junction left unmatched. Germline V lookup: CDR1 MDHEN, CDR2 SYDVKM. CDR3 sequence: CASSSPTSGTTYEQYF. The CDR3 DNA follows: TGTGCCAGCAGTTCCCCGACTAGCGGGACCACTTACGAGCAGTACTTC. The whole variable domain, filled in from reference TRBV28 and TRBJ2-7, reads DVKVTQSSRYLVKRTGEKVFLECVQDMDHENMFWYRQDPGLGLRLIYFSYDVKMKEKGDIPEGYSVSREKKERFSLILESASTNQTSMYLCASSSPTSGTTYEQYFGPGTRLTVT.

The rearrangement links TRBV28 to TRBJ1-4, with 7 bases matching TRBD1. Germline V gene sequence: CDR1 MDHEN, CDR2 SYDVKM. V gave up 7 bases and J gave up 5 bases; unmatched junction bases: 10. This CDR3 has 15 residues. This CDR3 is CASTPLGRGNEKLFF. The CDR3 DNA reads as TGTGCCAGCACCCCCCTGGGCAGGGGGAATGAAAAACTGTTTTTT. Full variable domain (remainder filled in from reference TRBV28 and TRBJ1-4): DVKVTQSSRYLVKRTGEKVFLECVQDMDHENMFWYRQDPGLGLRLIYFSYDVKMKEKGDIPEGYSVSREKKERFSLILESASTNQTSMYLCASTPLGRGNEKLFFGSGTQLSVL.

This clone was detected only a few times. The chain joins TRBV30 to TRBJ2-5, with 8 nucleotides matching TRBD2. Germline values: CDR1 GTSNPN, CDR2 SVGIG (reference sequence). This CDR3 comprises 15 residues. V lost 2 bases, J lost 5 bases, and 10 bases stayed unmatched. CDR3 region: CAWSTSGLVSETQYF. CDR3 DNA sequence: TGTGCCTGGAGTACATCGGGACTAGTTTCGGAGACCCAGTACTTC.

This clone has only a few counts. This chain joins TRBV28 and TRBJ1-4, with 8 bases aligning to TRBD1. The CDR3 spans 15 residues. Germline V lookup: CDR1 MDHEN, CDR2 SYDVKM. V gave up 5 bases and J gave up 8 bases; unmatched junction bases: 10. This CDR3 reads CASSTRTGRREKLFF. The CDR3 DNA reads TGTGCCAGCAGTACCCGGACAGGGAGGAGAGAAAAACTGTTTTTT.

A few counts support this clone. The genes are TRBV9 and TRBJ2-5; 11 nucleotides align to TRBD2. Germline V CDR1 and CDR2: SGDLS, YYNGEE. Trimming took 0 bases from V and 4 from J; bases not matched to a gene: 2. The CDR3 length is 15 residues. The CDR3 DNA reads as TGTGCCAGCAGCGTAGAGGGACTAGCGGCAGAGACCCAGTACTTC. Translating it yields CASSVEGLAAETQYF.

This chain links TRBV7-2 with TRBJ1-4, with D possibly TRBD1 on 5 matching bases. The CDR3 is made up of 13 amino acids. Germline CDR1 and CDR2: SGHTA and FQGNSA. V lost 5 bases, J lost 7 bases, and 11 bases lay in between. This CDR3 is CASSPQGGEKLFF. The CDR3 DNA follows: TGTGCCAGCAGCCCCCAGGGCGGTGAAAAACTGTTTTTT.

The chain carries TRBV5-4 and TRBJ1-5; TRBD1 agrees at 7 bases. Germline V lookup: CDR1 SGHNT, CDR2 YYREEE (reference sequence). This CDR3 has 15 amino acids. V gave up 4 bases and J gave up 7 bases; unmatched junction bases: 11. CDR3 in amino acids: CASSEQGGTGQPQHF. As DNA, the CDR3 is TGTGCCAGCAGCGAGCAGGGGGGAACGGGGCAGCCCCAGCATTTT.

The table lists this clone with a few counts. V and J are TRBV6-1 and TRBJ2-2; a possible D gene is TRBD2 (6 bases). Trimming stripped 4 bases from V and 0 bases from J, with 12 bases between. CDR3 length equals 16 residues. Germline V lookup: CDR1 MNHNS, CDR2 SASEGT. This CDR3 reads CASSGTLAANTGELFF. The CDR3 DNA reads as TGTGCCAGCAGTGGGACTTTAGCGGCGAACACCGGGGAGCTGTTTTTT.

The genes are TRBV5-4 and TRBJ1-1, with D possibly being TRBD1 (5 bases). The CDR3 has 14 amino acids. The germline gives CDR1 SGHNT, CDR2 YYREEE (reference sequence). Trimming took off 9 bases at V and 2 bases at J, with 17 bases between the two ends. In DNA, the CDR3 is TGTGCCACCCGGGCAGGGAATTTCAACACTGAAGCTTTCTTT. Encoded protein: CATRAGNFNTEAFF.

This chain uses TRBV30 with TRBJ1-5; TRBD1 agrees at 7 bases. The CDR3 has 13 residues. V dropped 5 bases and J dropped 3; count of bases not matched to a gene: 4. Germline-derived CDR1 and CDR2 are GTSNPN and SVGIG (reference sequence). CDR3 nucleotides: TGTGCCTGGGCTGGACAGGACAATCAGCCCCAGCATTTT. This sequence encodes CAWAGQDNQPQHF.

This clone was found a few times. J is TRBJ1-4 and V is TRBV20-1; D remains unclear. The CDR3 totals 11 residues. Germline V gives CDR1 DFQATT, CDR2 SNEGSKA (reference sequence). Trimming pared 1 base from V and 8 bases from J, leaving 5 bases between. The CDR3 spells CSARVEEKLFF. CDR3 DNA: TGCAGTGCTAGAGTAGAGGAAAAACTGTTTTTT.

This clone has just a few counts. The chain carries TRBV30 and TRBJ2-7, with D perhaps TRBD1 (8 bases). Trimming left V 4 bases short and J 5 bases short, with 21 bases between. The germline V gene has CDR1 GTSNPN and CDR2 SVGIG (reference sequence). There are 15 residues in the CDR3. The CDR3 region is CAWTRGRLAGDEQYF. The CDR3 region has the DNA TGTGCCTGGACCAGGGGGCGGCTGGCGGGGGACGAGCAGTACTTC. Full variable domain (remainder filled in from reference TRBV30 and TRBJ2-7): SQTIHQWPATLVQPVGSPLSLECTVEGTSNPNLYWYRQAAGRGLQLLFYSVGIGQISSEVPQNLSASRPQDRQFILSSKKLLLSDSGFYLCAWTRGRLAGDEQYFGPGTRLTVT.

V and J are TRBV9 and TRBJ2-1, with TRBD2 as a possible D gene (6 bases). In germline, CDR1 is SGDLS, CDR2 YYNGEE. The length of the CDR3 is 13 residues. Deletions cut 0 bases from V and 9 bases from J, with 10 bases between. The CDR3 region has the DNA TGTGCCAGCAGCGTAGAAGGTAGCGGTGAGCAGTTCTTC. It specifies CASSVEGSGEQFF.

The chain is built from TRBV7-3 and TRBJ2-7; 10 positions agree with TRBD2. Germline values: CDR1 SGHTA, CDR2 FQGTGA. This CDR3 has 15 amino acids. Trimming at V came to 0 bases and at J to 5 bases, leaving 4 bases not matched to a gene. The chain's CDR3 is CASSLTGTSDHEQYF. CDR3 nucleotide sequence: TGTGCCAGCAGCTTAACTGGGACTAGCGATCACGAGCAGTACTTC.

The J gene is TRBJ2-6, the V gene TRBV2, with TRBD1 as a possible D gene (6 bases). Trimming left V 6 bases short and J 2 bases short, with 20 bases between. The CDR3 contains 18 residues. The V gene's germline CDR1 is SNHLY and CDR2 FYNNEI. The CDR3 nucleotides read TGTGCCAGCAGGGGGAAGGACAGTGCCTCTGCTGGGGCCAACGTCCTGACTTTC. Translation gives CASRGKDSASAGANVLTF. Combining the CDR3 with reference TRBV2 and TRBJ2-6 gives the whole variable domain EPEVTQTPSHQVTQMGQEVILRCVPISNHLYFYWYRQILGQKVEFLVSFYNNEISEKSEIFDDQFSVERPDGSNFTLKIRSTKLEDSAMYFCASRGKDSASAGANVLTFGAGSRLTVL.

This clone has only a few counts. The V call is TRBV5-4, the J call TRBJ2-7; TRBD1 aligns across 8 bases. Germline V gene sequence: CDR1 SGHNT, CDR2 YYREEE (reference sequence). Germline trimming cut 3 bases from V and 2 bases from J; bases unmatched to any gene: 7. This CDR3 has 15 residues. CDR3 region: CASSSRDRLAYEQYF. The CDR3 region has the DNA TGTGCCAGCAGCTCGCGGGACAGGCTGGCCTACGAGCAGTACTTC.

This rearrangement joins TRBV5-5 to TRBJ2-1, with 7 bases matching TRBD2. The CDR3 contains 16 residues. The ends lost 3 bases at V and 4 bases at J; junction bases unmatched: 10. Germline CDR1 and CDR2: SGHKS and YYEKEE (reference sequence). CDR3 residues: CASSWVRTGGYNEQFF. CDR3 nucleotides: TGTGCCAGCAGCTGGGTGAGGACGGGAGGATACAATGAGCAGTTCTTC.

This clone was picked up a small number of times. The chain recombines TRBV5-1 with TRBJ1-2; TRBD1 is a possible D gene (6 bases). CDR1 and CDR2 from the germline V gene are SGHRS and YFSETQ. This CDR3 comprises 15 residues. Trimming removed 0 bases at V and 2 bases at J, with 11 bases between. CDR3 nucleotides: TGCGCCAGCAGCTTGGATGTCAGGGGAAACTATGGCTACACCTTC. As protein: CASSLDVRGNYGYTF.

This clone was counted a few times. V usage is TRBV30 and J usage is TRBJ1-4; no clear D. The length of the CDR3 is 16 residues. The V and J ends lost 1 base and 3 bases respectively, with 15 bases between them. The germline CDR1 and CDR2 sequences are GTSNPN and SVGIG (reference sequence). The DNA of the CDR3 is TGTGCCTGGAGTGGTGCGATCCTAGGCCCTAATGAAAAACTGTTTTTT. Protein product: CAWSGAILGPNEKLFF.

The CDR3 protein is CASSAGVIQYF. CDR3 DNA sequence: TGTGCCAGCAGTGCCGGGGTCATCCAGTACTTC. The chain combines TRBV6-5 with TRBJ2-7; D might be TRBD2 (5 bases). The CDR3 covers 11 residues. V lost 5 bases and J 10 bases, leaving 12 bases between the germline ends. The germline V gene encodes CDR1 MNHEY and CDR2 SVGAGI.

The V and J genes are TRBV5-1 and TRBJ1-1, with a possible D match to TRBD1 (5 bases). Trimming took 2 bases from V and 3 from J, leaving 11 bases between them. The CDR3 runs 14 residues. Per germline, CDR1 SGHRS and CDR2 YFSETQ. The CDR3 sequence is CASSLTTVDTEAFF. Here the CDR3 DNA reads TGCGCCAGCAGCTTAACGACAGTGGACACTGAAGCTTTCTTT. The full variable domain, rest sourced from reference TRBV5-1 and TRBJ1-1, is KAGVTQTPRYLIKTRGQQVTLSCSPISGHRSVSWYQQTPGQGLQFLFEYFSETQRNKGNFPGRFSGRQFSNSRSEMNVSTLELGDSALYLCASSLTTVDTEAFFGQGTRLTVV.

This clone appeared a few times. The CDR3 DNA sequence: TGTGCCAGCAGCCAAGGGGACAGAAGACAAGAGACCCAGTACTTC. Protein sequence: CASSQGDRRQETQYF. The rearrangement uses TRBV7-3 and TRBJ2-5, with TRBD1 matching 7 bases. Germline CDR1 and CDR2: SGHTA and FQGTGA. The V and J ends lost 5 bases and 2 bases, in that order; junction bases with no gene match: 8. CDR3 size: 15 residues.

This clone was seen only a few times. The chain couples TRBV7-2 to TRBJ2-7; D ambiguous. The CDR3 has 14 amino acids. Germline V gene sequence: CDR1 SGHTA, CDR2 FQGNSA. V shed 4 bases and J shed 4 bases, with 14 bases lying between them. CDR3 sequence: CASSSGASFYEQYF. DNA of the CDR3: TGTGCCAGCAGCTCCGGAGCTTCTTTTTACGAGCAGTACTTC.

The chain uses TRBV9 and TRBJ2-1, with TRBD2 identical over 16 bases. Germline V lookup: CDR1 SGDLS, CDR2 YYNGEE. Trimming removed 4 bases from V and 6 bases from J; junction bases left unmatched: 7. This CDR3 is 17 amino acids long. The CDR3 is CASSPGLAGGPFNEQFF. Here the CDR3 DNA reads TGTGCCAGCAGCCCGGGACTAGCGGGAGGGCCGTTCAATGAGCAGTTCTTC.

This clone has just a few counts. The rearrangement links TRBV18 to TRBJ2-1; no reliable D call. Deletions cut 4 bases from V and 0 bases from J, with 10 bases between. This CDR3 is built from 15 residues. CDR1 and CDR2 from the germline V gene are KGHSH and LQKENI. As DNA, the CDR3 is TGTGCCAGCTCACTCGTTCTGAGCTCCTACAATGAGCAGTTCTTC. This sequence encodes CASSLVLSSYNEQFF. Based on the CDR3 plus reference TRBV18 and TRBJ2-1, the full variable domain is NAGVMQNPRHLVRRRGQEARLRCSPMKGHSHVYWYRQLPEEGLKFMVYLQKENIIDESGMPKERFSAEFPKEGPSILRIQQVVRGDSAAYFCASSLVLSSYNEQFFGPGTRLTVL.

The CDR3 loop is CASSLFGLAGDETQYF. The DNA of the CDR3 is TGTGCCAGCAGCTTATTTGGGCTAGCGGGAGACGAGACCCAGTACTTC. The V call is TRBV7-2, the J call TRBJ2-5; 10 nucleotides agree with TRBD2. Germline trimming cut 2 bases from V and 5 bases from J; bases unmatched to any gene: 8. Germline CDR1 SGHTA, CDR2 FQGNSA. CDR3 length equals 16 residues.

The chain employs TRBV15 and TRBJ2-3; 7 nucleotides align to TRBD1. V lost 2 bases to trimming and J lost 2 bases; unmatched junction nucleotides: 7. The CDR3 runs to 16 residues. Germline CDR1 LNHNV, CDR2 YYDKDF (reference sequence). CDR3 DNA sequence: TGTGCCACCAGCAGAACCTGGGGACAGTACACAGATACGCAGTATTTT. Translation: CATSRTWGQYTDTQYF. The variable domain in full, with the rest retrieved from reference TRBV15 and TRBJ2-3, is DAMVIQNPRYQVTQFGKPVTLSCSQTLNHNVMYWYQQKSSQAPKLLFHYYDKDFNNEADTPDNFQSRRPNTSFCFLDIRSPGLGDTAMYLCATSRTWGQYTDTQYFGPGTRLTVL.